What follows are 3 T cell receptor beta chains derived from one specimen sequenced in a study of patients and donors after allogeneic stem cell transplantation. TCRdb re-analysed the RT-PCR reads in MiXCR, keeping a single row per CDR3 protein. This sample has about 160,000 distinct CDR3 sequences, with roughly 24% found just once. The sample comprised blood, either unsorted or a sorted T cell fraction (not recorded which). These receptors all stem from a human donor who was either an allogeneic HSCT recipient or a stem cell or donor lymphocyte infusion donor (not recorded which). It is not recorded whose cells these are; they may come from a transplant donor.

The chain employs TRBV6-6 and TRBJ2-1, with D possibly being TRBD1 (5 bases). CDR1 and CDR2 from the germline V gene are MNHNY and SVGAGI (reference sequence). The CDR3 length is 11 residues. The germline V and J ends were trimmed by 5 bases and 9 bases, with 8 bases remaining between them. CDR3 in amino acids: CASSPRAEQFF. CDR3 sequence (DNA): TGTGCCAGCAGTCCCAGGGCTGAGCAGTTCTTC.

The chain links TRBV5-8 to TRBJ2-1; 12 bases align to TRBD1. Trimming at V came to 3 bases and at J to 9 bases, leaving 1 base not matched to a gene. Germline lookup yields CDR1 SGHTS and CDR2 YDEGEE. The CDR3 loop spans 13 amino acids. This chain's CDR3 is CASSWGQGAEQFF. CDR3 DNA: TGTGCCAGCAGCTGGGGACAGGGGGCTGAGCAGTTCTTC.

This clonotype has only a few counts. J is TRBJ2-1 and V is TRBV20-1, with a weak D call TRBD1 (6 bases). Germline CDR1 DFQATT, CDR2 SNEGSKA (reference sequence). Trimming cost V 6 bases and J 7 bases, with 13 bases left between them. The CDR3 runs to 12 residues. CDR3 protein: CSAPRGGNEQFF. The CDR3 nucleotides read TGCAGTGCCCCCAGAGGGGGTAATGAGCAGTTCTTC.